Described below is a single TCR beta chain sequence and its context. This sample is drawn from a study of blood T cell repertoires in COVID-19. Germline V lookup: CDR1 LGHDT, CDR2 YNNKEL (reference sequence). V was cut by 8 bases and J by 1 base, with 11 bases left in between. The CDR3 length is 13 residues. Generated by immunoSEQ multiplex PCR, the TCRdb table keeps only in-frame clones and is missing some. Altogether 150,000 to 190,000 clones are present, about four fifths being singletons, with the ten largest covering roughly 0.52%. Sequencing input: peripheral blood. This sequence was found in a man in his sixties with acute or convalescent COVID-19. The rearrangement links TRBV3-1 (or the pseudogene TRBV3-2) to TRBJ1-1; D possibly corresponds to TRBD1 (5 bases). As DNA, the CDR3 is TGTGCCAGCGCGGGACGGTGGAACACTGAAGCTTTCTTT. As protein: CASAGRWNTEAFF.